These 32 T cell receptor beta chains were all obtained from the same sample, sequenced in a study of blood T cells in healthy people across ages. Alongside a J-beta primer mix, a sample-barcoded 5' primer served in a second PCR lasting 7 to 11 cycles. TCRdb re-called the 5' RACE reads with MiXCR, one entry per CDR3 protein. This table holds 1,500,000 or so distinct CDR3 sequences, 35% to 45% found once. The source material was blood. The receptor source for this set is a woman aged 18-30 years in good health.

The rearrangement uses TRBV7-2 and TRBJ1-4; tentative D call: TRBD1 (5 bases). Germline CDR1 and CDR2: SGHTA and FQGNSA. This CDR3 contains 13 residues. Deletions cut 5 bases from V and 8 bases from J, with 12 bases between. The CDR3 nucleotides read TGTGCCAGCAGCAACGGCCGGGGCGAAAAACTGTTTTTT. As protein: CASSNGRGEKLFF.

About this clonotype itself: The junction differs from germline at one of its ends, possibly a read error. V gene TRBV27 combines with J gene TRBJ2-1; TRBD1 matches 10 bases. This CDR3 comprises 14 residues. CDR1 MNHEY and CDR2 SMNVEV come from the germline V gene (reference sequence). The CDR3 reads CAGSIGQGGNEQFF. The CDR3 DNA reads TGTGCCGGCAGTATCGGACAGGGGGGCAATGAGCAGTTCTTC.

This clonotype turned up a few times. V gene TRBV7-3 combines with J gene TRBJ2-1, with 9 bases that match TRBD1. CDR1 is SGHTA and CDR2 is FQGTGA in the germline V gene. This CDR3 comprises 17 residues. V trimming: 5 bases; J trimming: 4 bases; junction bases outside the gene matches: 12. CDR3 protein: CASSQLPGQGPYNEQFF. The CDR3 DNA reads TGTGCCAGCAGCCAATTACCAGGACAGGGGCCATACAATGAGCAGTTCTTC.

The chain carries TRBV6-2 or TRBV6-3 and TRBJ2-2; D perhaps matches TRBD1 (6 bases). The ends were cut back, 4 bases at V and 4 bases at J, with 13 bases in the middle. This CDR3 is 15 amino acids long. CDR1 and CDR2 (germline): MNHEY, SVGEGT. The DNA for the CDR3 is TGTGCCAGCAGTTGGTGGGGGCTAGTCACCGGGGAGCTGTTTTTT. Its protein is CASSWWGLVTGELFF.

A few counts support this clonotype. This sequence joins TRBV20-1 and TRBJ2-1; possibly TRBD1 or TRBD2 for D (5 bases each). Germline loops: CDR1 DFQATT, CDR2 SNEGSKA (reference sequence). V dropped 0 bases and J dropped 7 bases, with 16 bases sitting between them. This CDR3 spans 15 amino acids. The CDR3 sequence: CSARDGNGGGNEQFF. CDR3 nucleotides: TGCAGTGCTAGAGATGGGAATGGGGGTGGGAATGAGCAGTTCTTC.

In its sample, this clonotype was seen a few times. This sequence joins TRBV27 and TRBJ2-7, with D uncertain. Trimming took 4 bases from V and 0 from J, leaving 10 bases between them. The CDR3 is made up of 14 amino acids. Germline V lookup: CDR1 MNHEY, CDR2 SMNVEV (reference sequence). The CDR3 DNA is TGTGCCAGCAGTTCGGGCAGCCGCTCCTACGAGCAGTACTTC. This codes for CASSSGSRSYEQYF.

The chain uses TRBV20-1 and TRBJ2-7; 7 positions match TRBD1. Germline trimming cut 5 bases from V and 3 bases from J; bases unmatched to any gene: 7. The germline CDR1 and CDR2 sequences are DFQATT and SNEGSKA (reference sequence). The length of the CDR3 is 13 residues. The CDR3 coding sequence is TGCAGTGCTGTAGGGGGCCAAGGCTACGAGCAGTACTTC. Protein: CSAVGGQGYEQYF.

The sample holds a few counts of this clonotype. In DNA form, the CDR3 reads TGTGCCAGCGGGGTGGGCCAATATACGCAGTATTTT. Translating it yields CASGVGQYTQYF. V usage is TRBV12-3 or TRBV12-4 and J usage is TRBJ2-3; D is unresolved. V lost 8 bases, J lost 7 bases, and 13 bases lay in between. The CDR3 contains 12 residues.

The chain links TRBV30 to TRBJ1-6, with D tentatively TRBD1 (5 bases). Trimming removed 6 bases at V and 7 bases at J, with 10 bases between. This CDR3 region has 12 residues. The germline V gene has CDR1 GTSNPN and CDR2 SVGIG (reference sequence). The DNA for the CDR3 is TGTGCCTGCGACAGTGGGAATTCACCCCTCCACTTT. Encoded protein: CACDSGNSPLHF.

This clonotype was found many times. The V call is TRBV7-2, the J call TRBJ1-1; no clear D gene. Germline assignment: CDR1 SGHTA and CDR2 FQGNSA. This CDR3 is built from 13 residues. V was cut by 3 bases and J by 0 bases, with 5 bases left in between. This CDR3 is CASSFGLNTEAFF. The CDR3 DNA reads as TGTGCCAGCAGCTTCGGCTTGAACACTGAAGCTTTCTTT.

The V and J genes are TRBV6-6 and TRBJ1-2, with D possibly TRBD1 on 5 matching bases. The germline V gene has CDR1 MNHNY and CDR2 SVGAGI (reference sequence). V dropped 5 bases and J dropped 8 bases, with 24 bases sitting between them. The length of the CDR3 is 16 residues. In DNA form, the CDR3 reads TGTGCCAGCAGTCAGGGCGTTGGGGGAGGTCGACGAGGCTACACCTTC. It specifies CASSQGVGGGRRGYTF.

The rearrangement links TRBV10-3 to TRBJ1-2; D unclear. The CDR3 runs 14 residues. Germline loops: CDR1 ENHRY, CDR2 SYGVKD. The V end was cut by 1 base, the J end by 8 bases, with 14 bases between. CDR3 DNA sequence: TGTGCCATCAGTGAGTTCAAGGACGTCCGCGGCTACACCTTC. Translated, it gives CAISEFKDVRGYTF.

This sequence joins TRBV27 and TRBJ2-7; 13 bases are shared with TRBD2. Germline loops: CDR1 MNHEY, CDR2 SMNVEV (reference sequence). This CDR3 spans 16 amino acids. The ends lost 6 bases at V and 2 bases at J; junction bases unmatched: 7. Written as DNA, the CDR3 is TGTGCCAGCAGACTAGGACTAGCGGGGGCGACCTACGAGCAGTACTTC. Translated: CASRLGLAGATYEQYF.

This clonotype was detected many times. The V and J genes are TRBV4-3 and TRBJ2-1; tentative D call: TRBD2 (5 bases). V lost 1 base to trimming and J lost 0 bases, with 13 bases between them. In germline, CDR1 is LGHNA, CDR2 YSLEER. The CDR3 is made up of 17 amino acids. The CDR3 DNA reads as TGCGCCAGCAGCCAAGCCCTAGCTCTAAGCTCCTACAATGAGCAGTTCTTC. Encoded protein: CASSQALALSSYNEQFF.

V is TRBV2 and J is TRBJ1-6; 9 nucleotides match TRBD1. The germline gives CDR1 SNHLY, CDR2 FYNNEI. The CDR3 runs to 14 residues. V lost 6 bases to trimming and J lost 6 bases; unmatched junction nucleotides: 3. CDR3 nucleotides: TGTGCCAGCAGCGGGACAGGGCGTAATTCACCCCTCCACTTT. Its translation: CASSGTGRNSPLHF. The full variable domain, in which reference TRBV2 and TRBJ1-6 provide the parts outside the CDR3, is EPEVTQTPSHQVTQMGQEVILRCVPISNHLYFYWYRQILGQKVEFLVSFYNNEISEKSEIFDDQFSVERPDGSNFTLKIRSTKLEDSAMYFCASSGTGRNSPLHFGNGTRLTVT.

The V call is TRBV9, the J call TRBJ1-1; no firm D call. Germline values: CDR1 SGDLS, CDR2 YYNGEE. CDR3 size: 12 residues. V lost 7 bases to trimming and J lost 4 bases, with 11 bases between them. This CDR3 is CASSEGSTEAFF. The CDR3 DNA reads as TGTGCCAGCTCTGAGGGCTCCACTGAAGCTTTCTTT.

This clonotype has more than one count but fewer than ten. The genes are TRBV27 and TRBJ1-1, with D possibly matching TRBD1 (5 bases). The V end lost 6 bases, the J end lost 3 bases, and 20 bases lay between the germline ends. Germline CDR1 MNHEY, CDR2 SMNVEV (reference sequence). This CDR3 spans 16 amino acids. CDR3 residues: CASSHPATAHYTEAFF. The CDR3 DNA reads TGTGCCAGCAGCCACCCGGCGACAGCGCACTACACTGAAGCTTTCTTT.

The CDR3 is CASKPSWVGDTGELFF. The CDR3 bases are TGTGCCAGCAAACCATCATGGGTGGGGGACACCGGGGAGCTGTTTTTT. The gene calls are TRBV7-2 and TRBJ2-2, with D tentatively TRBD1 or TRBD2 (5 bases each). This CDR3 has 16 residues. Germline assignment: CDR1 SGHTA and CDR2 FQGNSA. With 7 bases removed from V and 3 bases from J, the gap between germline ends came to 18 bases.

This chain links TRBV6-2 or TRBV6-3 with TRBJ1-5; weak D call: TRBD1 (5 bases). CDR1 and CDR2 (germline): MNHEY, SVGEGT. CDR3 length equals 14 residues. With 2 bases removed from V and 5 bases from J, the gap between germline ends came to 10 bases. The CDR3 loop reads CASSYVDTYQPQHF. The CDR3 nucleotides read TGTGCCAGCAGTTACGTGGACACCTATCAGCCCCAGCATTTT.

A few counts support this clonotype. The rearrangement joins TRBV24-1 to TRBJ1-5; the match to TRBD1 covers 10 bases. With V trimmed by 4 bases and J by 5 bases, 10 bases remained unmatched. The CDR3 totals 17 residues. Germline lookup yields CDR1 KGHDR and CDR2 SFDVKD. CDR3 amino acids: CATSDRPLTGGHQPQHF. In DNA, the CDR3 is TGTGCCACCAGTGACCGCCCGCTGACAGGGGGCCATCAGCCCCAGCATTTT.

This clonotype occurred a few times. The gene calls are TRBV12-3 or TRBV12-4 and TRBJ1-4, with D maybe TRBD1 (5 bases). The CDR3 length is 16 residues. V lost 6 bases, J lost 7 bases, and 21 bases lay in between. In nucleotides, the CDR3 is TGTGCCAGCAGCCTTCAACAGGCATCCTTTTCTGAAAAACTGTTTTTT. Translated, it gives CASSLQQASFSEKLFF.

The J gene is TRBJ2-1, the V gene TRBV9; possible D gene TRBD1, 6 bases. Deletions cut 2 bases from V and 7 bases from J, with 16 bases between. CDR1 is SGDLS, CDR2 YYNGEE, per germline. The CDR3 is made up of 15 amino acids. CDR3 sequence reads: CASSVTGLGGNEQFF. The CDR3, as DNA: TGTGCCAGCAGCGTGACAGGATTAGGTGGGAATGAGCAGTTCTTC.

The gene calls are TRBV12-3 or TRBV12-4 and TRBJ1-3; D not certain. Trimming stripped 2 bases from V and 0 bases from J, with 8 bases between. The length of the CDR3 is 15 residues. The DNA of the CDR3 is TGTGCCAGCAGTTTATTCGGGATCTCTGGAAACACCATATATTTT. This codes for CASSLFGISGNTIYF.

This chain joins TRBV5-4 and TRBJ2-3, with D unclear. The germline V and J ends were trimmed by 0 bases and 1 base, with 9 bases remaining between them. The CDR3 runs 15 residues. Per the germline V gene, CDR1 is SGHNT and CDR2 is YYREEE (reference sequence). The CDR3 sequence: CASSLARIGTDTQYF. DNA of the CDR3: TGTGCCAGCAGCTTGGCGAGGATCGGCACAGATACGCAGTATTTT.

The rearrangement joins TRBV5-1 to TRBJ2-1, with 8 bases aligning to TRBD1. Germline loops: CDR1 SGHRS, CDR2 YFSETQ. The CDR3 loop spans 15 amino acids. With V trimmed by 0 bases and J by 5 bases, 4 bases remained unmatched. CDR3 bases: TGCGCCAGCAGCTTGGCCCCGACAGGGGACAATGAGCAGTTCTTC. Translation gives CASSLAPTGDNEQFF.

The V and J genes are TRBV27 and TRBJ2-7, with 8 bases identical to TRBD1. The CDR3 length is 16 residues. Trimming at V came to 3 bases and at J to 1 base, leaving 8 bases not matched to a gene. Germline CDR1 MNHEY, CDR2 SMNVEV (reference sequence). The CDR3 bases are TGTGCCAGCAGTTTTGCCACAACAGGGGGTTCCTACGAGCAGTACTTC. The encoded protein is CASSFATTGGSYEQYF.

The chain carries TRBV3-1 and TRBJ2-3; D unresolved. V gave up 2 bases and J gave up 4 bases, with 7 bases separating them. The CDR3 runs to 13 residues. Germline V CDR1 and CDR2: LGHDT, YNNKEL (reference sequence). The CDR3 reads CASSQNRADTQYF. The CDR3 DNA follows: TGTGCCAGCAGCCAAAACCGGGCAGATACGCAGTATTTT.

This clonotype has at least ten counts. The rearrangement links TRBV27 to TRBJ2-3; TRBD1 might be the D (6 bases). Deletions cut 6 bases from V and 1 base from J, with 8 bases between. This CDR3 comprises 13 residues. Germline V gene data show CDR1 as MNHEY and CDR2 as SMNVEV (reference sequence). DNA for the CDR3: TGTGCCAGCAGCCGACAGGGCACAGATACGCAGTATTTT. It is translated as CASSRQGTDTQYF.

The CDR3 loop reads CASSYGTGGVCIPFF. CDR3 in DNA: TGCGCCAGCAGCTACGGGACAGGGGGCGTTTGTATCCCTTTCTTT. This chain connects TRBV5-1 to TRBJ1-1; 12 bases map to TRBD1. Germline lookup yields CDR1 SGHRS and CDR2 YFSETQ. The CDR3 is made up of 15 amino acids. V trimming: 3 bases; J trimming: 12 bases; junction bases outside the gene matches: 12. Full variable domain (remainder filled in from reference TRBV5-1 and TRBJ1-1): KAGVTQTPRYLIKTRGQQVTLSCSPISGHRSVSWYQQTPGQGLQFLFEYFSETQRNKGNFPGRFSGRQFSNSRSEMNVSTLELGDSALYLCASSYGTGGVCIPFFGQGTRLTVV.

The genes are TRBV3-1 and TRBJ2-1; TRBD2 agrees at 9 bases. V was pared by 6 bases and J by 12 bases, with 12 bases of the junction left unmatched. Germline V gives CDR1 LGHDT, CDR2 YNNKEL (reference sequence). This CDR3 spans 14 amino acids. The CDR3 reads CASRGRGGGARQFF. CDR3 nucleotides: TGTGCCAGCAGGGGAAGGGGCGGGGGGGCCCGGCAGTTCTTC.

This clonotype was observed a handful of times. The CDR3 spells CASSLDGGRSYNEQFF. The CDR3 DNA sequence: TGTGCCAGCAGCTTGGATGGCGGGAGGTCCTACAATGAGCAGTTCTTC. The chain joins TRBV5-6 to TRBJ2-1; 8 nucleotides agree with TRBD2. There are 16 residues in the CDR3. The V gene's germline CDR1 is SGHDT and CDR2 YYEEEE. J lost 1 base, V lost 0 bases, and 3 bases had no gene match.

The gene calls are TRBV7-7 and TRBJ2-5; TRBD1 agrees at 7 bases. With 2 bases clipped from V and 2 bases from J, the junction kept 5 bases outside the gene matches. The CDR3 loop spans 15 amino acids. The V gene's germline CDR1 is SSHAT and CDR2 FNYEAQ (reference sequence). The CDR3 reads CASSLSPGQQETQYF. The CDR3 bases are TGTGCCAGCAGCTTATCCCCGGGACAGCAAGAGACCCAGTACTTC.